This T cell receptor beta chain was profiled in a study of OX40 agonist ivuxolimab in advanced cancers. Profiling relied on immunoSEQ multiplex PCR, and the TCRdb table lists in-frame clones only, not all of them. The sample shows approximately 58,000 clones, roughly 84% of them seen only once. This clone is a singleton in its sample. Its antigen is not identified. The study, taken as a whole, reports: Which antigen the expanded peripheral T cells recognized is unknown.

The sample consisted of CD4+ or CD8+ T cells sorted from blood, taken in a trial of the OX40 agonist ivuxolimab. The TCR was taken from an adult with an advanced solid tumor such as melanoma, head and neck, liver or kidney cancer.

CDR3 amino acids: CASRDLSGVTYEQYF. CDR3 DNA sequence: TGTGCCAGCAGGGACCTTAGCGGGGTGACCTACGAGCAGTACTTC. The chain uses TRBV6-1 and TRBJ2-7; 8 bases are a match to TRBD2. Germline V gives CDR1 MNHNS, CDR2 SASEGT. CDR3 length equals 15 residues. Trimming cost V 6 bases and J 2 bases; bases outside gene matches: 9.